The clone carrying this T cell receptor (beta chain) came up many times. The antigen is unknown. These data originate in a study of CD8+CD57+ T cells in acquired aplastic anemia. In the study overall: Some 10 million reads were obtained on average for healthy donor CD4+ cells.

With 3 bases clipped from V and 5 bases from J, the junction kept 10 bases outside the gene matches. This CDR3 has 17 residues. Looked up from germline, CDR1 is ENHRY and CDR2 is SYGVKD. CDR3 and TCR beta VDJ profiling relied on genomic DNA as the template. TCRdb reprocessed the reads via MiXCR and lists one record per CDR3 protein. Of about 210,000 distinct CDR3 sequences listed, 34% are singletons. General study results and limits: Patients and controls were found to share twenty-nine CD8+ CDR3 sequences. Researchers reported that CD8+ Simpson's diversity was not significantly different in patients versus controls.

The clonotype originates from a human donor in good health, serving as a control. The chain is built from TRBV10-3 and TRBJ2-1; TRBD1 matches 10 bases. The sequenced sample consisted of sorted CD4+, CD8+, or CD8+CD57+ T cells (not recorded which) from PBMCs. The CDR3 sequence is CAISDKGQGISDNEQFF. The CDR3 DNA sequence: TGTGCCATCAGTGATAAGGGACAGGGGATCTCGGACAATGAGCAGTTCTTC.